The 18 T cell receptor beta chains presented below share a single source sample, sequenced in a study of blood T cell repertoires in COVID-19. The table came from immunoSEQ multiplex PCR; TCRdb's copy has only in-frame clones and leaves some out. The sample has about 210,000 clones, about 78% seen once. Sequenced material: peripheral blood. Every receptor here comes from a woman in her 70s with acute or convalescent COVID-19.

The chain combines TRBV6-5 with TRBJ1-1, with D possibly being TRBD1 (5 bases). This CDR3 has 13 amino acids. Germline V gene data show CDR1 as MNHEY and CDR2 as SVGAGI. V shed 3 bases and J shed 9 bases, with 14 bases lying between them. The CDR3 loop reads CASSYYGGRKAFF. The CDR3 nucleotides are TGTGCCAGCAGTTATTATGGGGGGAGGAAAGCTTTCTTT.

This clone is a singleton in its sample. The V and J genes are TRBV7-8 and TRBJ1-2, with unresolved D. V dropped 3 bases and J dropped 1 base, with 12 bases sitting between them. The CDR3 has 15 amino acids. The germline V gene has CDR1 SGHVS and CDR2 FQNEAQ. Here the CDR3 DNA reads TGTGCCAGCAGCTTGAGGCCCCTAAATAACTATGGCTACACCTTC. It encodes CASSLRPLNNYGYTF.

V usage is TRBV29-1 and J usage is TRBJ2-1; D unclear. This CDR3 spans 12 amino acids. The germline CDR1 and CDR2 sequences are SQVTM and ANQGSEA. Trimming stripped 2 bases from V and 13 bases from J, with 15 bases between. The CDR3 region has the DNA TGCAGCGTTGAAACTACGATAAGGCAACAGTTCTTC. It yields the protein CSVETTIRQQFF.

This clone was found once. Additional DNA sequences in this sample encode the identical CDR3. V gene TRBV5-1 combines with J gene TRBJ2-1, with TRBD1 matching 8 bases. Trimming removed 2 bases from V and 5 bases from J; junction bases left unmatched: 3. Germline V gene sequence: CDR1 SGHRS, CDR2 YFSETQ. The CDR3 is 14 amino acids. The CDR3, as DNA: TGCGCCAGCAGCTTATACAGGGGGAACAATGAGCAGTTCTTC. Amino acids: CASSLYRGNNEQFF.

This clone was found a few times. The chain uses TRBV19 and TRBJ1-5; D might be TRBD1 (6 bases). Trimming stripped 9 bases from V and 4 bases from J, with 25 bases between. This CDR3 comprises 17 residues. The V gene's germline CDR1 is LNHDA and CDR2 SQIVND (reference sequence). The CDR3, as DNA: TGTGCCAGCGCTGCTCCATCTGGTACAGGGACAAATCAGCCCCAGCATTTT. Translated, it gives CASAAPSGTGTNQPQHF.

This clone was recorded a few times. The chain uses TRBV6-5 and TRBJ1-1; D possibly corresponds to TRBD1 (6 bases). CDR1 MNHEY and CDR2 SVGAGI come from the germline V gene. V lost 4 bases, J lost 4 bases, and 10 bases lay in between. CDR3 length: 13 residues. CDR3 residues: CASSFRGSTEAFF. The DNA for the CDR3 is TGTGCCAGCAGTTTCAGGGGTTCCACTGAAGCTTTCTTT.

The chain links TRBV15 to TRBJ2-3; D unresolved. V was trimmed by 0 bases and J by 2 bases, leaving 6 bases between them. The CDR3 sequence is 14 residues long. Looked up from germline, CDR1 is LNHNV and CDR2 is YYDKDF (reference sequence). CDR3 sequence (DNA): TGTGCCACCAGCAGAGATCGAGTCACAGATACGCAGTATTTT. Protein: CATSRDRVTDTQYF. Combining the CDR3 with reference TRBV15 and TRBJ2-3 gives the whole variable domain DAMVIQNPRYQVTQFGKPVTLSCSQTLNHNVMYWYQQKSSQAPKLLFHYYDKDFNNEADTPDNFQSRRPNTSFCFLDIRSPGLGDTAMYLCATSRDRVTDTQYFGPGTRLTVL.

This chain joins TRBV5-6 and TRBJ2-7; D possibly corresponds to TRBD2 (6 bases). The CDR3 extends over 14 amino acids. The ends were cut back, 3 bases at V and 6 bases at J, with 16 bases in the middle. In germline, CDR1 is SGHDT, CDR2 YYEEEE. CDR3 in DNA: TGTGCCAGCAGCTCCCTTAGCGGATCGGGCGAGCAGTACTTC. It codes for CASSSLSGSGEQYF.

This chain uses TRBV6-1 with TRBJ1-1; D uncertain. The germline gives CDR1 MNHNS, CDR2 SASEGT. V dropped 3 bases and J dropped 4 bases, with 12 bases sitting between them. This CDR3 is built from 14 residues. CDR3 in amino acids: CASSEYSMGTEAFF. CDR3 DNA sequence: TGTGCCAGCAGTGAGTACAGCATGGGCACTGAAGCTTTCTTT.

This chain uses TRBV7-2 with TRBJ2-2, with D tentatively TRBD1 (5 bases). In germline, CDR1 is SGHTA, CDR2 FQGNSA. This CDR3 is 15 amino acids long. V lost 1 base and J lost 3, with 9 bases in between. The DNA of the CDR3 is TGTGCCAGCAGCTTAGAGGGGCTAGACACCGGGGAGCTGTTTTTT. It translates to CASSLEGLDTGELFF.

By share, this clone counts as medium-sized. The chain couples TRBV12-3 or TRBV12-4 to TRBJ2-7, with 10 nucleotides matching TRBD2. The V gene end was trimmed by 5 bases and the J gene end by 7 bases; junction bases not matched to a gene: 5. The CDR3 totals 13 residues. The CDR3 region is CASSTQRGGEQYF. The CDR3 DNA follows: TGTGCCAGCAGTACGCAGCGGGGGGGAGAGCAGTACTTC.

This clone has more than one count but fewer than ten. This chain links TRBV20-1 with TRBJ2-7; 8 bases agree with TRBD1. Germline CDR1 DFQATT, CDR2 SNEGSKA (reference sequence). There are 13 residues in the CDR3. The V segment lost 3 bases and the J segment 7 bases; nucleotides outside the gene matches: 8. CDR3 coding DNA: TGCAGTGCTAGTGGGGACAGGAATTTGGAGCAGTACGTC. Its translation is CSASGDRNLEQYV.

This chain uses TRBV5-4 with TRBJ1-4; D is possibly TRBD1 (5 bases). Looked up from germline, CDR1 is SGHNT and CDR2 is YYREEE (reference sequence). V shed 0 bases and J shed 4 bases, with 7 bases lying between them. This CDR3 contains 14 residues. For the CDR3, the DNA is TGTGCCAGCAGCTTGGACAGGATTAATGAAAAACTGTTTTTT. It yields the protein CASSLDRINEKLFF.

The V and J genes are TRBV10-1 and TRBJ2-2, with 8 bases lining up with TRBD1. The CDR3 length is 15 residues. The ends lost 5 bases at V and 2 bases at J; junction bases unmatched: 4. Germline V gene sequence: CDR1 WNHNN, CDR2 SYGVQD (reference sequence). CDR3 protein: CASSPGQANTGELFF. CDR3 DNA sequence: TGCGCCAGCAGTCCGGGACAGGCAAACACCGGGGAGCTGTTTTTT.

The chain is built from TRBV11-2 and TRBJ2-5, with D perhaps TRBD1 (7 bases). CDR3 length: 16 residues. The V and J ends lost 10 bases and 1 base respectively, with 22 bases between them. The germline CDR1 and CDR2 sequences are SGHAT and FQNNGV. Here the CDR3 DNA reads TGTGCCACCTCCCGGGGGCAGGGGGAAAGCCAAGAGACCCAGTACTTC. It yields the protein CATSRGQGESQETQYF.

This clone has more than one count but fewer than ten. This chain connects TRBV2 to TRBJ1-1; D is perhaps TRBD1 (5 bases). CDR1 is SNHLY and CDR2 is FYNNEI in the germline V gene. This CDR3 comprises 15 residues. The ends were cut back, 5 bases at V and 5 bases at J, with 18 bases in the middle. This CDR3 reads CASSRGWGTKTEAFF. For the CDR3, the DNA is TGTGCCAGCAGTAGGGGATGGGGCACCAAGACTGAAGCTTTCTTT.

This clone was counted only a few times. The chain employs TRBV9 and TRBJ2-3; 8 nucleotides line up with TRBD2. The CDR3 totals 14 residues. The V segment lost 0 bases and the J segment 5 bases; nucleotides outside the gene matches: 2. Germline V gene lookup returns CDR1 SGDLS and CDR2 YYNGEE. The CDR3 DNA sequence: TGTGCCAGCAGCGTAGGCCTAGCGGGAGATACGCAGTATTTT. This sequence encodes CASSVGLAGDTQYF.

This chain links TRBV2 with TRBJ1-3; D call uncertain. Looked up from germline, CDR1 is SNHLY and CDR2 is FYNNEI. This CDR3 has 15 amino acids. V was pared by 3 bases and J by 0 bases, with 9 bases between. The CDR3 spells CASSEKRSSGNTIYF. The CDR3 nucleotides read TGTGCCAGCAGTGAGAAGCGAAGCTCTGGAAACACCATATATTTT. The full variable domain, rest sourced from reference TRBV2 and TRBJ1-3, is EPEVTQTPSHQVTQMGQEVILRCVPISNHLYFYWYRQILGQKVEFLVSFYNNEISEKSEIFDDQFSVERPDGSNFTLKIRSTKLEDSAMYFCASSEKRSSGNTIYFGEGSWLTVV.